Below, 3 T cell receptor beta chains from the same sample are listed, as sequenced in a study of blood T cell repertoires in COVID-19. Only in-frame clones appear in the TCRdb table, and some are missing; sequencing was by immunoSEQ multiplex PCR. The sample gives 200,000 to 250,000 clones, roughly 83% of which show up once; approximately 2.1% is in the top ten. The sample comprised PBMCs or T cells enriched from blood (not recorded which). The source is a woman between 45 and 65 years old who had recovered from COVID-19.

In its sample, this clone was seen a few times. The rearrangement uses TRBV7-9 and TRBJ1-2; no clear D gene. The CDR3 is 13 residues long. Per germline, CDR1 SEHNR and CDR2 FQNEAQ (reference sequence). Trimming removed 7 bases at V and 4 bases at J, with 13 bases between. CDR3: CASNPFGSYGYTF. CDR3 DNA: TGTGCCAGCAACCCCTTCGGTAGCTATGGCTACACCTTC.

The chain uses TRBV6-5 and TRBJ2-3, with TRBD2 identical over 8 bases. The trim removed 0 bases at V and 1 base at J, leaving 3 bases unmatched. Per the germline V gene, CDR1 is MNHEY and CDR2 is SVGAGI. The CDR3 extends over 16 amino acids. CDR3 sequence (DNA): TGTGCCAGCAGTTACTCACGGGGGGGCGGCACAGATACGCAGTATTTT. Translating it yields CASSYSRGGGTDTQYF.

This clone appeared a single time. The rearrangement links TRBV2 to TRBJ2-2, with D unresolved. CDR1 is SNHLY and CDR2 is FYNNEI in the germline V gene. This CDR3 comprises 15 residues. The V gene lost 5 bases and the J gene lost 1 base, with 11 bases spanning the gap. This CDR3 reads CASSPLGQNTGELFF. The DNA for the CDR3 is TGTGCCAGCAGTCCTCTAGGTCAGAACACCGGGGAGCTGTTTTTT.